This is a list of T cell receptor beta chains from one sample in a study of cytomegalovirus exposure and HLA in healthy donors. Clones were read by immunoSEQ multiplex PCR, and TCRdb kept only the in-frame ones, dropping some. In the table there are around 120,000 clones, under 90% of which are singletons. Source material: PBMCs. All receptors come from a woman between 35 and 50 years old in good health and CMV-seronegative. CDR3s include the opening cysteine and the closing phenylalanine or tryptophan. Each record gives: CDR3 DNA, CDR3 protein, V gene, clone size, J gene, D gene. A D gene is named only where the DNA matches it firmly. For some rows the clone size is stated as once, few or many, or as a class when expanded; others skip it.

cdr3_nt: TGTGCCAGCAGAACCGGGACAAACACTGAAGCTTTCTTT
cdr3_aa: CASRTGTNTEAFF
v_call: TRBV6-6
clone_size: NA
j_call: TRBJ1-1
d_call: NA

cdr3_nt: TGTGCCAGTAGTACGACAGGGGCCACCGGGGAGCTGTTTTTT
cdr3_aa: CASSTTGATGELFF
v_call: TRBV19
clone_size: NA
j_call: TRBJ2-2
d_call: TRBD1

cdr3_nt: TGTGCCAGTATCCCCCACGGGGGGCTCGGTAATTCACCCCTCCACTTT
cdr3_aa: CASIPHGGLGNSPLHF
v_call: TRBV19
clone_size: NA
j_call: TRBJ1-6
d_call: NA

cdr3_nt: TGTGCCAGCAGCTTAGTGGGGCTGGCCGGCGAGCAGTACTTC
cdr3_aa: CASSLVGLAGEQYF
v_call: TRBV7-2
clone_size: NA
j_call: TRBJ2-7
d_call: NA

cdr3_nt: TGTGCCAGCAGCTTACGACCGACAGGGGAGGATCAGCCCCAGCATTTT
cdr3_aa: CASSLRPTGEDQPQHF
v_call: TRBV7-8
clone_size: NA
j_call: TRBJ1-5
d_call: TRBD1

cdr3_nt: TGCGCCAGCAGCGCCGGGGACACCCTTTTGGGGGCCAACGTCCTGACTTTC
cdr3_aa: CASSAGDTLLGANVLTF
v_call: TRBV4-3
clone_size: few
j_call: TRBJ2-6
d_call: NA

cdr3_nt: TGTGCCAGCAGCCTGACAGGGCCTGAAGCTTTCTTT
cdr3_aa: CASSLTGPEAFF
v_call: TRBV5-6
clone_size: few
j_call: TRBJ1-1
d_call: TRBD1

cdr3_nt: TGTGCCAGCACCCCACTTGACAGAGATGAAGCTTTCTTT
cdr3_aa: CASTPLDRDEAFF
v_call: TRBV2
clone_size: NA
j_call: TRBJ1-1
d_call: NA

cdr3_nt: TGCAGCATCCCGGGTGCTAGCTCCTACGAGCAGTACTTC
cdr3_aa: CSIPGASSYEQYF
v_call: TRBV29-1
clone_size: NA
j_call: TRBJ2-7
d_call: NA

cdr3_nt: TGTGCCAGCAGCTTGGCTGGGGCTAGCGGTTATACGCAGTATTTT
cdr3_aa: CASSLAGASGYTQYF
v_call: TRBV5-6
clone_size: NA
j_call: TRBJ2-3
d_call: TRBD2

cdr3_nt: TGTGCCAGCAGCTTAGGGAGTACGCGGGAAATTTACGAGCAGTACTTC
cdr3_aa: CASSLGSTREIYEQYF
v_call: TRBV7-2
clone_size: NA
j_call: TRBJ2-7
d_call: NA

cdr3_nt: TGTGCCAGCAGCCAACAAAGCGGGAGTTCGGGCCTTCACACCGGGGAGCTGTTTTTT
cdr3_aa: CASSQQSGSSGLHTGELFF
v_call: TRBV14
clone_size: NA
j_call: TRBJ2-2
d_call: TRBD2

cdr3_nt: TGTGCCAGCAGCCCGTCGGCGGGGTACACAGATACGCAGTATTTT
cdr3_aa: CASSPSAGYTDTQYF
v_call: TRBV6-6
clone_size: few
j_call: TRBJ2-3
d_call: NA

cdr3_nt: TGTGCCAGCAGCCGCGGGGGGGACACCGGGGAGCTGTTTTTT
cdr3_aa: CASSRGGDTGELFF
v_call: TRBV7-2
clone_size: NA
j_call: TRBJ2-2
d_call: TRBD2

cdr3_nt: TGTGCCAGCAGCCCCCAGGCGGGGAACTTTTACAATGAGCAGTTCTTC
cdr3_aa: CASSPQAGNFYNEQFF
v_call: TRBV28
clone_size: NA
j_call: TRBJ2-1
d_call: NA

cdr3_nt: TGTGCCAGCTCCCTAAGGGGGCAGCCCCAGCATTTT
cdr3_aa: CASSLRGQPQHF
v_call: TRBV6-5
clone_size: few
j_call: TRBJ1-5
d_call: NA

cdr3_nt: TGTGCCAGCAAAAGGGCGGGGGCCACCGGGGAGCTGTTTTTT
cdr3_aa: CASKRAGATGELFF
v_call: TRBV2
clone_size: once
j_call: TRBJ2-2
d_call: NA

cdr3_nt: TGTGCCAGCAGCCAAGAATTCTCGGGACAGTGGTTCTTT
cdr3_aa: CASSQEFSGQWFF
v_call: TRBV4-2
clone_size: once
j_call: TRBJ1-6
d_call: TRBD1

cdr3_nt: TGTGCCAGCAGCCTCGACTCAGGGTCCTCGGCCGAAGCTTTCTTT
cdr3_aa: CASSLDSGSSAEAFF
v_call: TRBV11-2
clone_size: NA
j_call: TRBJ1-1
d_call: NA

cdr3_nt: TGTGCCAGTGGACACTCAAATTCACCCCTCCACTTT
cdr3_aa: CASGHSNSPLHF
v_call: TRBV7-8
clone_size: few
j_call: TRBJ1-6
d_call: NA

cdr3_nt: TGCGCCAGCAGACCCGGACTGGGTTCCTACGAGCAGTACTTC
cdr3_aa: CASRPGLGSYEQYF
v_call: TRBV5-1
clone_size: NA
j_call: TRBJ2-7
d_call: NA

cdr3_nt: TGTGCCTGGAGTGTGGGGGGGCCAGGGTCGGAGACCCAGTACTTC
cdr3_aa: CAWSVGGPGSETQYF
v_call: TRBV30
clone_size: NA
j_call: TRBJ2-5
d_call: NA

cdr3_nt: TGTGCCAGCAGTTTACCCTCCCGGGAAGAGACCCAGTACTTC
cdr3_aa: CASSLPSREETQYF
v_call: TRBV27
clone_size: NA
j_call: TRBJ2-5
d_call: NA

cdr3_nt: TGTGCCAGCAGCTTAGCAGGCGGAGGGGTAGGCTACGAGCAGTACTTC
cdr3_aa: CASSLAGGGVGYEQYF
v_call: TRBV7-2
clone_size: NA
j_call: TRBJ2-7
d_call: NA

cdr3_nt: TGTGCCAGCAGCTATACGACACTCCGCTCCTACGAGCAGTACTTC
cdr3_aa: CASSYTTLRSYEQYF
v_call: TRBV7-8
clone_size: NA
j_call: TRBJ2-7
d_call: NA

cdr3_nt: TGTGCCAGCAGCTTAGGAGGTGACGCAGATACGCAGTATTTT
cdr3_aa: CASSLGGDADTQYF
v_call: TRBV11-2
clone_size: NA
j_call: TRBJ2-3
d_call: NA

cdr3_nt: TGTGCCAGCAGCTTGGGGGGACAGGGCCTTTCACCCCTCCACTTT
cdr3_aa: CASSLGGQGLSPLHF
v_call: TRBV7-9
clone_size: once
j_call: TRBJ1-6
d_call: TRBD1

cdr3_nt: TGTGCCAGCAGCTTATTCGCGAATGTGCGCCTAAGGCGGGGAAACACTGAAGCTTTCTTT
cdr3_aa: CASSLFANVRLRRGNTEAFF
v_call: TRBV7-8
clone_size: NA
j_call: TRBJ1-1
d_call: NA

cdr3_nt: TGCGCCAGCAGCTTACAGGGTACAGATACGCAGTATTTT
cdr3_aa: CASSLQGTDTQYF
v_call: TRBV5-1
clone_size: NA
j_call: TRBJ2-3
d_call: NA

cdr3_nt: TGTGCCAGCAGTCTCACACGGGGGGCCGGCGGCACTGAAGCTTTCTTT
cdr3_aa: CASSLTRGAGGTEAFF
v_call: TRBV27
clone_size: NA
j_call: TRBJ1-1
d_call: NA

cdr3_nt: TGTGCCAGCAGCTTAGATAGCAATACGCAGTATTTT
cdr3_aa: CASSLDSNTQYF
v_call: TRBV11-2
clone_size: NA
j_call: TRBJ2-3
d_call: NA

cdr3_nt: TGTGCCAGCTCACCGAATCGGATCGGCCAGGGGTTGTACGAGCAGTACTTC
cdr3_aa: CASSPNRIGQGLYEQYF
v_call: TRBV18
clone_size: NA
j_call: TRBJ2-7
d_call: NA